This TCR beta chain was identified during a study of CD8 T cells in Susac syndrome. About 0.5 to 1 ug RNA was reverse transcribed with random hexamers. The amplification used immunoSEQ multiplex PCR on TCR beta CDR3; it spanned 54 Vbeta and 13 Jbeta. TCRdb fed the immunoSEQ multiplex PCR reads into MiXCR, producing one record per CDR3 protein. Here the sample spans some 260,000 distinct CDR3 sequences, 93% being singletons. Sequencing of TCR beta, carried out with a high-throughput approach, was applied to CD8+ and CD4+ T cells from the blood. V was trimmed by 4 bases and J by 0 bases, leaving 13 bases between them. The CDR3 is made up of 16 amino acids. Germline V gene sequence: CDR1 PRHDT, CDR2 FYEKMQ (reference sequence).

Sample: CD4+ T cells from PBMCs. The gene calls are TRBV13 and TRBJ1-3, with D possibly being TRBD1 (6 bases). The receptor was isolated from a human donor with multiple sclerosis. CDR3 amino acids: CASSSNRVLSGNTIYF. The CDR3 nucleotides are TGTGCCAGCAGCTCAAACAGGGTCCTCTCTGGAAACACCATATATTTT.